These 9 T cell receptor beta chains originate from one sample sequenced in a study of shared clonotypes between healthy human individuals. Profiling relied on immunoSEQ multiplex PCR, and the TCRdb table lists in-frame clones only, not all of them. Of around 2.1 million clones listed, roughly 91% are singletons. Naivety among CD8 cells was defined by CD45RO negativity and positive CCR7 selection, thereby excluding terminally differentiated effector memory CD45RA+ cells. Sequenced input: naive CD8+ T cells from PBMCs. The receptor set was obtained from a man in his late teens or twenties in good health. Some clones in this sample may be carry-over from other donors' samples.

V gene TRBV30 combines with J gene TRBJ1-5; D unclear. The germline V gene encodes CDR1 GTSNPN and CDR2 SVGIG (reference sequence). The length of the CDR3 is 15 residues. V was trimmed by 3 bases and J by 2 bases, leaving 14 bases between them. The chain's CDR3 is CAWSDRPVGNQPQHF. The CDR3 nucleotides read TGTGCCTGGAGCGATAGACCTGTCGGCAATCAGCCCCAGCATTTT.

This chain joins TRBV18 and TRBJ1-5; 11 bases agree with TRBD1. Per the germline V gene, CDR1 is KGHSH and CDR2 is LQKENI. V lost 4 bases, J lost 9 bases, and 11 bases stayed unmatched. This CDR3 comprises 16 residues. The DNA for the CDR3 is TGTGCCAGCTCACTGGAACCGGGACAGGGGGGTCCGCCCCAGCATTTT. Amino acid sequence: CASSLEPGQGGPPQHF.

The chain's CDR3 is CAITEQGLNTEAFF. In nucleotides, the CDR3 is TGTGCCATCACCGAACAGGGCTTGAACACTGAAGCTTTCTTT. This rearrangement joins TRBV10-3 to TRBJ1-1; perhaps TRBD1 as D (6 bases). Germline V gene sequence: CDR1 ENHRY, CDR2 SYGVKD. The CDR3 sequence is 14 residues long. Trimming stripped 7 bases from V and 0 bases from J, with 12 bases between.

This chain joins TRBV9 and TRBJ2-3; D perhaps matches TRBD2 (6 bases). The CDR3 length is 18 residues. Trimming shortened V by 4 bases and J by 0 bases, and 21 bases separated the two germline ends. Germline assignment: CDR1 SGDLS and CDR2 YYNGEE. CDR3 in amino acids: CASSTSTRESSSTDTQYF. CDR3 in DNA: TGTGCCAGCAGCACCTCCACTCGGGAGTCGAGTAGCACAGATACGCAGTATTTT.

The sample holds one count of this clone. This sequence joins TRBV6-4 and TRBJ2-7; D is uncertain. Germline CDR1 MRHNA, CDR2 SNTAGT. V gave up 0 bases and J gave up 0 bases, with 15 bases separating them. The CDR3 extends over 17 amino acids. The CDR3 reads CASSDSSVAGRSYEQYF. CDR3 bases: TGTGCCAGCAGTGACTCGAGTGTGGCTGGTCGCTCCTACGAGCAGTACTTC.

The chain links TRBV5-1 to TRBJ2-7, with D possibly TRBD1 on 6 matching bases. Looked up from germline, CDR1 is SGHRS and CDR2 is YFSETQ. The CDR3 runs 14 residues. Deletions cut 5 bases from V and 6 bases from J, with 18 bases between. The CDR3 DNA sequence: TGCGCCAGCAGTCTCAACCGACAGGTTCCCGAGCAGTACTTC. Translation gives CASSLNRQVPEQYF.

The J gene is TRBJ2-1, the V gene TRBV4-1; 10 bases match TRBD2. Germline CDR1 and CDR2: MGHRA and YSYEKL. CDR3 length: 16 amino acids. With V trimmed by 3 bases and J by 7 bases, 9 bases remained unmatched. The CDR3 coding sequence is TGCGCCAGCAGCCATAGAGCGGGAGGGCCGAGGAATGAGCAGTTCTTC. Translating it yields CASSHRAGGPRNEQFF.

V gene TRBV27 combines with J gene TRBJ2-7; D not certain. CDR1 and CDR2 from the germline V gene are MNHEY and SMNVEV (reference sequence). The CDR3 covers 13 residues. Trimming removed 1 base at V and 3 bases at J, with 7 bases between. In DNA, the CDR3 is TGTGCCAGCAGTTTATTGTTAGGCTACGAGCAGTACTTC. Its protein is CASSLLLGYEQYF.

This chain connects TRBV27 to TRBJ2-7; possibly TRBD1 or TRBD2 for D (5 bases each). Germline-derived CDR1 and CDR2 are MNHEY and SMNVEV (reference sequence). The V gene lost 5 bases and the J gene lost 2 bases, with 19 bases spanning the gap. The CDR3 has 16 amino acids. The CDR3: CASSNDRGSQTYEQYF. The CDR3 nucleotides are TGTGCCAGCAGTAACGACCGGGGCTCCCAAACCTACGAGCAGTACTTC.